This TCR beta chain was sequenced for a study of blood T cell repertoires in COVID-19. Overall study: The United States, Italy and Spain were the sources of the acute and convalescent COVID-19 samples. From T cells, B-cell-depleted T cells, or PBMCs came the material, which was cDNA or gDNA.

Per the original methods: For nucleated cells, counts were estimated from reference gene primer amplification. The data were produced by immunoSEQ multiplex PCR, yet TCRdb's version contains in-frame clones alone and is incomplete. V, J and clone size are taken as reported in that table, and D and trimming were inferred from the DNA itself. The sample has about 490,000 clones, over 75% seen once. Germline values: CDR1 LNHNV, CDR2 YYDKDF (reference sequence). This CDR3 is 16 amino acids long. V was shortened by 5 bases and J by 1 base, with 15 bases between the two germline ends. This chain connects TRBV15 to TRBJ1-5; D is possibly TRBD1 (6 bases). Sample: peripheral blood. The sequence was collected from a human donor in a cohort sampled during active COVID-19. The CDR3 sequence: CATSRTGGGSNQPQHF. In DNA, the CDR3 is TGTGCCACCAGCCGTACGGGGGGGGGCAGCAATCAGCCCCAGCATTTT. Full variable domain (missing parts from reference TRBV15 and TRBJ1-5): DAMVIQNPRYQVTQFGKPVTLSCSQTLNHNVMYWYQQKSSQAPKLLFHYYDKDFNNEADTPDNFQSRRPNTSFCFLDIRSPGLGDTAMYLCATSRTGGGSNQPQHFGDGTRLSIL.